These 11 T cell receptor beta chains came from one sample sequenced in a study of blood T cell repertoires in COVID-19. TCRdb keeps only in-frame clones here, not all; method: immunoSEQ multiplex PCR. The sample records 240,000 or so clones, 86% being singletons. The sample consisted of PBMCs or T cells enriched from blood (not recorded which). Receptor source: a woman aged 40 to 50 with acute COVID-19.

The chain joins TRBV12-5 to TRBJ2-7; D is unresolved. Trimming took off 7 bases at V and 2 bases at J, with 12 bases between the two ends. CDR3 length: 13 amino acids. Germline V gene lookup returns CDR1 LGHNT and CDR2 FRNRAP. The CDR3: CASALGLTYEQYF. The DNA of the CDR3 is TGTGCTAGTGCCCTGGGCTTGACCTACGAGCAGTACTTC. The full variable domain, its missing parts supplied by reference TRBV12-5 and TRBJ2-7, is DARVTQTPRHKVTEMGQEVTMRCQPILGHNTVFWYRQTMMQGLELLAYFRNRAPLDDSGMPKDRFSAEMPDATLATLKIQPSEPRDSAVYFCASALGLTYEQYFGPGTRLTVT.

The chain links TRBV11-2 to TRBJ2-7; TRBD1 might be the D (5 bases). The CDR3 loop spans 16 amino acids. The V end was cut by 0 bases, the J end by 0 bases, with 12 bases between. Germline V gene data show CDR1 as SGHAT and CDR2 as FQNNGV. The CDR3 region has the DNA TGTGCCAGCAGCTTAGATCTAGAGACAGCCTCCTACGAGCAGTACTTC. Its protein is CASSLDLETASYEQYF.

CDR3 nucleotides: TGTGCCAGTAGTACGGGGGGGCAATCCTACGAGCAGTACTTC. As protein: CASSTGGQSYEQYF. The genes are TRBV19 and TRBJ2-7; 8 bases are shared with TRBD2. Germline CDR1 is LNHDA and CDR2 is SQIVND (reference sequence). The CDR3 sequence is 14 residues long. Losses at the gene ends were 4 bases for V and 1 base for J; bases not matched to a gene: 3.

V is TRBV5-1 and J is TRBJ1-2, with D possibly TRBD1 on 6 matching bases. Trimming stripped 1 base from V and 3 bases from J, with 10 bases between. The germline V gene has CDR1 SGHRS and CDR2 YFSETQ. CDR3 length: 14 amino acids. CDR3 sequence (DNA): TGCGCCAGCAGCTTGTCAGCAGGGGACTATGGCTACACCTTC. Its translation: CASSLSAGDYGYTF. The entire variable domain, with the rest obtained from reference TRBV5-1 and TRBJ1-2, is as follows: KAGVTQTPRYLIKTRGQQVTLSCSPISGHRSVSWYQQTPGQGLQFLFEYFSETQRNKGNFPGRFSGRQFSNSRSEMNVSTLELGDSALYLCASSLSAGDYGYTFGSGTRLTVV.

The rearrangement joins TRBV19 to TRBJ2-2; D might be TRBD2 (6 bases). The CDR3 is 14 amino acids. Germline V gene sequence: CDR1 LNHDA, CDR2 SQIVND (reference sequence). Deletions cut 7 bases from V and 6 bases from J, with 15 bases between. CDR3 DNA sequence: TGTGCCAGTACCGGGACTCTTAACCCCGGGGAGCTGTTTTTT. As protein: CASTGTLNPGELFF.

V gene TRBV4-2 combines with J gene TRBJ1-5, with 7 bases lining up with TRBD1. The CDR3 spans 17 residues. J lost 1 base, V lost 2 bases, and 8 bases had no gene match. CDR1 is LGHNA and CDR2 is YNFKEQ in the germline V gene. The CDR3 loop reads CASSQQTGLGSNQPQHF. The CDR3 region has the DNA TGTGCCAGCAGCCAACAGACAGGGCTAGGCAGCAATCAGCCCCAGCATTTT.

This chain connects TRBV18 to TRBJ2-7; 8 bases are shared with TRBD2. The ends lost 2 bases at V and 4 bases at J; junction bases unmatched: 7. Germline-derived CDR1 and CDR2 are KGHSH and LQKENI. This CDR3 has 15 residues. The CDR3 DNA is TGTGCCAGCTCACCAACCGGGACTAGAGAGTACGAGCAGTACTTC. Translation gives CASSPTGTREYEQYF. The entire variable domain, with the rest obtained from reference TRBV18 and TRBJ2-7, is as follows: NAGVMQNPRHLVRRRGQEARLRCSPMKGHSHVYWYRQLPEEGLKFMVYLQKENIIDESGMPKERFSAEFPKEGPSILRIQQVVRGDSAAYFCASSPTGTREYEQYFGPGTRLTVT.

This rearrangement joins TRBV23-1 to TRBJ2-1; 10 nucleotides line up with TRBD1. TRBV23-1 is an ORF; its function is uncertain. The CDR3 extends over 16 amino acids. V trimming: 0 bases; J trimming: 9 bases; junction bases outside the gene matches: 8. For the CDR3, the DNA is TGCGCCAGCAGTCAATCACCGGGACAGGGGTATTGTGAGCAGTTCTTC. Residues: CASSQSPGQGYCEQFF.

The chain has TRBV14 and TRBJ1-2, with D tentatively TRBD1 (6 bases). The CDR3 is 17 amino acids. Germline lookup yields CDR1 SGHDN and CDR2 FVKESK. The ends were cut back, 2 bases at V and 1 base at J, with 17 bases in the middle. CDR3 sequence (DNA): TGTGCCAGCAGCCAATACGCCTCGACAGGACTTAACTATGGCTACACCTTC. Protein: CASSQYASTGLNYGYTF.

The chain uses TRBV5-1 and TRBJ1-1, with 8 bases matching TRBD1. Trimming took 4 bases from V and 1 from J; bases not matched to a gene: 18. The CDR3 totals 19 residues. Germline assignment: CDR1 SGHRS and CDR2 YFSETQ. CDR3 sequence (DNA): TGCGCCAGCAGCGTAACTACAGGGGGTTTAACCCTAAAGAACACTGAAGCTTTCTTT. Translated, it gives CASSVTTGGLTLKNTEAFF.

The J gene is TRBJ2-1, the V gene TRBV9, with D possibly TRBD2 on 5 matching bases. CDR1 is SGDLS and CDR2 is YYNGEE in the germline V gene. The CDR3 is 15 amino acids. Between the trimmed V and J ends, which lost 4 bases and 4 bases, there was a span of 15 bases. CDR3 coding DNA: TGTGCCAGCAGCCCGAAGTTCGGGGATTACAATGAGCAGTTCTTC. Protein product: CASSPKFGDYNEQFF.